The table lists the clone carrying this T cell receptor beta chain with a few counts. The antigen is unknown. The source of the sample is a study of T cells in localized non-small cell lung cancer. Findings of the study overall: Median approximately 58 top-100 tumor clones were shared with paired adjacent lung.

Profiled with immunoSEQ multiplex PCR; TCRdb holds only in-frame clones, not every one. The sample consists of about 23,000 clones, about 90% of them appearing once. V was pared by 3 bases and J by 5 bases, with 12 bases between. CDR1 SGHNT and CDR2 YYREEE come from the germline V gene (reference sequence). The CDR3 runs 13 residues. The chain joins TRBV5-4 to TRBJ2-7; D is unclear. This receptor was obtained from a male donor aged 60 or over with stage I squamous cell lung carcinoma. The sequencing used peripheral blood, collected before any cancer treatment. CDR3 sequence reads: CASSSLYSHEQYF. CDR3 nucleotide sequence: TGTGCCAGCAGCTCCCTTTACAGCCACGAGCAGTACTTC.